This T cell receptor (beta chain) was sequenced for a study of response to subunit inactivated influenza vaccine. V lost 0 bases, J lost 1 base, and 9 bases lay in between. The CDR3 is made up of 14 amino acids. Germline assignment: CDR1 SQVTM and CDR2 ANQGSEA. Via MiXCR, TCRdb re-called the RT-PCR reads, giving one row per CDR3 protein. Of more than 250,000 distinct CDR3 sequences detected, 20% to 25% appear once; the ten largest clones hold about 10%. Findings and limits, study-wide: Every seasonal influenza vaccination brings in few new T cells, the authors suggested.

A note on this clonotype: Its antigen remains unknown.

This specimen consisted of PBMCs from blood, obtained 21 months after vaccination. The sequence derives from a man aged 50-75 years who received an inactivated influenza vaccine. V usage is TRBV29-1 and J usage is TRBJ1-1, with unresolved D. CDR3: CSVEDHLGNTEAFF. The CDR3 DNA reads TGCAGCGTTGAAGATCATCTCGGGAACACTGAAGCTTTCTTT.